This T cell receptor beta chain was sequenced during a study of blood T cells in healthy people across ages. Broader study findings: Older age went with lower TCR beta diversity per million T cells, in a roughly linear way.

CDR1 and CDR2 (germline): SGHKS, YYEKEE (reference sequence). This CDR3 comprises 17 residues. V lost 0 bases and J 11 bases, leaving 26 bases between the germline ends. This clonotype was seen only a few times. Its target is unknown. Alongside a J-beta primer mix, a sample-barcoded 5' primer served in a second PCR lasting about 6 to 12 cycles. TCRdb used MiXCR to reprocess the 5' RACE reads, holding one entry per CDR3 protein. The sample holds about 1.1 million distinct CDR3 sequences, around two fifths seen once. Every participating donor contributed around 9.5 milliliters of peripheral blood through a draw.

The chain carries TRBV5-5 and TRBJ2-5; D might be TRBD1 (6 bases). The sequenced material came from blood. The sequence came from a man younger than 35 in good health. The CDR3 coding sequence is TGTGCCAGCAGCTTGGACGTTCTGGGGGCGATTTACAATGAGCAGTACTTC. Its translation is CASSLDVLGAIYNEQYF.